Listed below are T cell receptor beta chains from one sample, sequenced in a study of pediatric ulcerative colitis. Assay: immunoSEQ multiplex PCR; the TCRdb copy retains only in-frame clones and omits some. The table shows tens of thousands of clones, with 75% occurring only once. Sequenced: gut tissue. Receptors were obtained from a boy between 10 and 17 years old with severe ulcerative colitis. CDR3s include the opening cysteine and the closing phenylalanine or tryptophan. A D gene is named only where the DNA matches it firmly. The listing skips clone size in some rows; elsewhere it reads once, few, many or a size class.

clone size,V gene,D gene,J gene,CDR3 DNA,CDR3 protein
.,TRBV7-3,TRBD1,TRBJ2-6,TGTGCCAGCAGCTTAGGGACAGGGGCGTCGGGGGCCAACGTCCTGACTTTC,CASSLGTGASGANVLTF
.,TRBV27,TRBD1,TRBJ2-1,TGTGCCAGCAGTTGGAACAGGGGAAATGAGCAGTTCTTC,CASSWNRGNEQFF
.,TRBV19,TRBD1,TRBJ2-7,TGTGCCAGTAGTACAAGTGGGACAGGGGTCTACGAGCAGTACTTC,CASSTSGTGVYEQYF
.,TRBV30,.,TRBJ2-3,TGTGCCTGTTCCTCACAGGGTTCTCGGGCAGATACGCAGTATTTT,CACSSQGSRADTQYF
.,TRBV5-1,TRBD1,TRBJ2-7,TGCGCCAGCAGCGAGGTGGGACAGGGATACGACGAGCAGTACTTC,CASSEVGQGYDEQYF
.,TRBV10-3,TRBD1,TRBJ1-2,TGTGCCATCAGTGATGGTGCCAGGGGGGGCGATGGCTACACCTTC,CAISDGARGGDGYTF
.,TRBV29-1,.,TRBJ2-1,TGCAGCGTTGAGGTGGTTGACTACAATGAGCAGTTCTTC,CSVEVVDYNEQFF
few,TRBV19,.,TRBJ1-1,TGTGCCAGTAGTACCCGGACGGGAAACACTGAAGCTTTCTTT,CASSTRTGNTEAFF
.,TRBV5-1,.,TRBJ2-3,TGCGCCAGCAGTCCGACAGCCACAGATACGCAGTATTTT,CASSPTATDTQYF
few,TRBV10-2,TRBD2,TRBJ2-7,TGCGCCAGCACTGGGACTAGCGGGGGGTACGAGCAGTACTTC,CASTGTSGGYEQYF
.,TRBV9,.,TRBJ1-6,TGTGCCAGCAGCGTAGGGGGCGAAGGGAATTCACCCCTCCACTTT,CASSVGGEGNSPLHF
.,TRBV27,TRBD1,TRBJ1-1,TGTGCCAGCAGTCACCGACAGGGGACGAACACTGAAGCTTTCTTT,CASSHRQGTNTEAFF
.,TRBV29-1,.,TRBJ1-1,TGCAGCGCCCTAAGGGCGATGAACACTGAAGCTTTCTTT,CSALRAMNTEAFF
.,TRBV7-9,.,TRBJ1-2,TGTGCCAGCAGCATTAACGTCCCGGCGGTCTATGGCTACACCTTC,CASSINVPAVYGYTF
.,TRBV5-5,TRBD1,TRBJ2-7,TGTGCCAGCAGTACAGGGGGCTCCTACGAGCAGTACTTC,CASSTGGSYEQYF
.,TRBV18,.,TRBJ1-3,TGTGCCAGCTCACCACTTCCGGACCACGCTGGAAACACCATATATTTT,CASSPLPDHAGNTIYF
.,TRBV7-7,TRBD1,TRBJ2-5,TGTGCTAGCAGCTTATTCGGACAGGGTGAGACCCAGTACTTC,CASSLFGQGETQYF
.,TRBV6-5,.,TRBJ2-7,TGTGCCAGCAGTTACCCAACAGGGAATACCTACGAGCAGTACTTC,CASSYPTGNTYEQYF
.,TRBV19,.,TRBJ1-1,TGTGCCAGTAGTATAGATCGTCGGGGGGTAGGTACTGAAGCTTTCTTT,CASSIDRRGVGTEAFF
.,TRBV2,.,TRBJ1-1,TGTGCCAGCAGTCGCGGACAGTTGAACACTGAAGCTTTCTTT,CASSRGQLNTEAFF
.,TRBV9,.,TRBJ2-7,TGTGCCAGCAGCCAAGGCAGCGACCCCTACGAGCAGTACTTC,CASSQGSDPYEQYF
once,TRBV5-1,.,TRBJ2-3,TGCGCCAGCAGCCCCCGGGACTCCGGCACGCAGTATTTT,CASSPRDSGTQYF
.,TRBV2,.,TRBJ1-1,TGTGCCAGCAGTGAAGCACTAGGAGGGTCCACTGAAGCTTTCTTT,CASSEALGGSTEAFF
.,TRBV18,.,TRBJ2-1,TGTGCCAGCTCACCGCTTCGAGATGAGCAGTTCTTC,CASSPLRDEQFF